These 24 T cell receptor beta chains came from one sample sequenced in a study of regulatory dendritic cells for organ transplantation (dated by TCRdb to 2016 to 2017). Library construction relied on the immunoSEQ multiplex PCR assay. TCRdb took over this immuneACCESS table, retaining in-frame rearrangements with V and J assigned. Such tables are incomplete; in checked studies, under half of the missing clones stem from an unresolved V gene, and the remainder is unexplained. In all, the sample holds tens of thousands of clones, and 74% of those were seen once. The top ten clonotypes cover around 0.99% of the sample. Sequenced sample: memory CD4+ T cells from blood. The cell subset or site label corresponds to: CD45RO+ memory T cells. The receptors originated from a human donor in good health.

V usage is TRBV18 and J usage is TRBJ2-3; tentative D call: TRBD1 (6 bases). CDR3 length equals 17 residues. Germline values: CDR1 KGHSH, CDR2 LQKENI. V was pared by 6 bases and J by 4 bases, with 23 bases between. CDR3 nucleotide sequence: TGTGCCAGCTCCCTACCCCCTGGGGGCAGGCACCCAGATACGCAGTATTTT. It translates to CASSLPPGGRHPDTQYF.

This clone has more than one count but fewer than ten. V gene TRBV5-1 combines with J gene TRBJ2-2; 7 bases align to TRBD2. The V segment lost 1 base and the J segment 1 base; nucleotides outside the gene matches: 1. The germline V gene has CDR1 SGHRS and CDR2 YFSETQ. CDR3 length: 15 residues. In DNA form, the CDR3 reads TGCGCCAGCAGCTTGTCGGGGGGGAACACCGGGGAGCTGTTTTTT. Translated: CASSLSGGNTGELFF.

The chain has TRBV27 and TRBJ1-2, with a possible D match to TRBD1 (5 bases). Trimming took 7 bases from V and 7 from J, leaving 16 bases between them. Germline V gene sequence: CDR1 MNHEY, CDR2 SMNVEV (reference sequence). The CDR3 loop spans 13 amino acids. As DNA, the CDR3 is TGTGCCAGCACCCCCCTCGGGGGGTCTGGCTACACCTTC. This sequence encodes CASTPLGGSGYTF.

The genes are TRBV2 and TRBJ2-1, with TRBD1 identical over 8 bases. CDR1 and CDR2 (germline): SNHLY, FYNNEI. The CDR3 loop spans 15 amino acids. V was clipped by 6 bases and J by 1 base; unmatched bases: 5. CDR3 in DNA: TGTGCCAGCAGCCGCGGACAGGGTTCCTACAATGAGCAGTTCTTC. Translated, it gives CASSRGQGSYNEQFF.

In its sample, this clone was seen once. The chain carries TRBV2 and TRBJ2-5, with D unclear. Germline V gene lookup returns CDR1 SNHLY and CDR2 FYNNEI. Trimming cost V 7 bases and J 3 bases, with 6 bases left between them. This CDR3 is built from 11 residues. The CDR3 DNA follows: TGTGCCAGCACCTTCGAAGAGACCCAGTACTTC. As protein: CASTFEETQYF.

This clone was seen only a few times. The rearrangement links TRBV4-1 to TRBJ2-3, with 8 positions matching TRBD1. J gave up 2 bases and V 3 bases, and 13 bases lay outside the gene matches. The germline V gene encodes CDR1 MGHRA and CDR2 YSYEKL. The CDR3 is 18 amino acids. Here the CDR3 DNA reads TGCGCCAGCAGCCACCCAAGCCTACAGGGGGGCGACACAGATACGCAGTATTTT. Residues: CASSHPSLQGGDTDTQYF.

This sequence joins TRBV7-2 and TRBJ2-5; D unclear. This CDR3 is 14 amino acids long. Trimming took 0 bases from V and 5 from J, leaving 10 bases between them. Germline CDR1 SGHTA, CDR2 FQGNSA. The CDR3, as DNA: TGTGCCAGCAGCTTAGCGGTGGAGTGGGAGACCCAGTACTTC. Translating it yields CASSLAVEWETQYF. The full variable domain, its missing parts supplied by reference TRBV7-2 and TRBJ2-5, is GAGVSQSPSNKVTEKGKDVELRCDPISGHTALYWYRQSLGQGLEFLIYFQGNSAPDKSGLPSDRFSAERTGGSVSTLTIQRTQQEDSAVYLCASSLAVEWETQYFGPGTRLLVL.

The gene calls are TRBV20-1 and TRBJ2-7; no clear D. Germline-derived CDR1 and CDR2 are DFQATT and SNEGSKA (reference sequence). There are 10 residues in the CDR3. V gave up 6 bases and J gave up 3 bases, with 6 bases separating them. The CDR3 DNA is TGCAGTGCCGCTAACTACGAGCAGTACTTC. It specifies CSAANYEQYF.

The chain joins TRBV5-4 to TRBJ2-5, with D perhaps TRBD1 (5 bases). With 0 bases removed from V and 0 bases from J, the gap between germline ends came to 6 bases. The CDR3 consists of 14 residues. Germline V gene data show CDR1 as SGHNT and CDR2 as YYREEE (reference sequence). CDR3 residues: CASSLDRYQETQYF. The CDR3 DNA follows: TGTGCCAGCAGCTTGGACAGGTACCAAGAGACCCAGTACTTC. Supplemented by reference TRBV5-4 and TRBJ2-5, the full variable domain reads ETGVTQSPTHLIKTRGQQVTLRCSSQSGHNTVSWYQQALGQGPQFIFQYYREEENGRGNFPPRFSGLQFPNYSSELNVNALELDDSALYLCASSLDRYQETQYFGPGTRLLVL.

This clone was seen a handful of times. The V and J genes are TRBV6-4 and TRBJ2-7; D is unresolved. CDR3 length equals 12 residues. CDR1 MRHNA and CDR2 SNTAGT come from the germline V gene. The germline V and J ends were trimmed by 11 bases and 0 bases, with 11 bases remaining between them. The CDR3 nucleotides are TGTGCCTACTTGCCAAGCTCCTACGAGCAGTACTTC. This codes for CAYLPSSYEQYF.

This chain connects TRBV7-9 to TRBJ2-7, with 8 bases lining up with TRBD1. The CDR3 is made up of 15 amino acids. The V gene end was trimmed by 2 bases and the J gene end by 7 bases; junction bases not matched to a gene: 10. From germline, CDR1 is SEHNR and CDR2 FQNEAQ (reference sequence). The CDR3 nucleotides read TGTGCCAGCAGCTTAACCGACAGGGGTGGGTATGAGCAGTACTTC. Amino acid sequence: CASSLTDRGGYEQYF.

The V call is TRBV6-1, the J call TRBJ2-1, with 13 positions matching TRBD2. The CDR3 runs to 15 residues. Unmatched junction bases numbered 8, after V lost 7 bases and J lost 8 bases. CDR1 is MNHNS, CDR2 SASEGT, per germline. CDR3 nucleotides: TGTGCCAGCAAAAGAACTAGCGGGGGGGCCTATGAGCAGTTCTTC. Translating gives CASKRTSGGAYEQFF.

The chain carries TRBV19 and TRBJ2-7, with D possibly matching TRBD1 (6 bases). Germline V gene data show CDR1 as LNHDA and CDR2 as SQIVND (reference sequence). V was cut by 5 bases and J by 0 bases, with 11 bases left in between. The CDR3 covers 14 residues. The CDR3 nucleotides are TGTGCCAGTAGTTCCACAGGGAGCTCCTACGAGCAGTACTTC. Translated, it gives CASSSTGSSYEQYF.

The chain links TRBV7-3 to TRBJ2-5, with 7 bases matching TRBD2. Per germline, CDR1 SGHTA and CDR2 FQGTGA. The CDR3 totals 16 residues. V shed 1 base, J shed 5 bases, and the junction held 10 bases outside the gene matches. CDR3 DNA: TGTGCCAGCAGCTTAAGACCGGCGAGGGAGGGGGAGACCCAGTACTTC. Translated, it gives CASSLRPAREGETQYF.

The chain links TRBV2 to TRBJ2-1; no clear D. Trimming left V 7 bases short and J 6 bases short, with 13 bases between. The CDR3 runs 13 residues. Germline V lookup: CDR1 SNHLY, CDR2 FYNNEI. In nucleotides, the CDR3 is TGTGCCAGCACCTCTTCACCGGGCAATGAGCAGTTCTTC. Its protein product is CASTSSPGNEQFF.

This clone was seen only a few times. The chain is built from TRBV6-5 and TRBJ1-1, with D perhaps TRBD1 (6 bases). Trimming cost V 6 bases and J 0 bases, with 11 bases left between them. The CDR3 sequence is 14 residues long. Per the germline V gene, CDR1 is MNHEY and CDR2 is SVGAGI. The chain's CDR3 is CASRRRTVNTEAFF. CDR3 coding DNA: TGTGCCAGCAGACGCCGGACAGTGAACACTGAAGCTTTCTTT.

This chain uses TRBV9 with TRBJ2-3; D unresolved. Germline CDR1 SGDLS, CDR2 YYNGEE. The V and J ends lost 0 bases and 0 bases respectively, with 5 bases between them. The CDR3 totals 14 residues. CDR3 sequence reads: CASSVAVSTDTQYF. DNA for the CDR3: TGTGCCAGCAGCGTAGCTGTTAGCACAGATACGCAGTATTTT.

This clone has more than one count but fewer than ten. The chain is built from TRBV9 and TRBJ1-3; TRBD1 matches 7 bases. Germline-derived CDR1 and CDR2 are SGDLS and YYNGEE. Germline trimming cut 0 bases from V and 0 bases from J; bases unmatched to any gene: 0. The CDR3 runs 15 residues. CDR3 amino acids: CASSVGDSSGNTIYF. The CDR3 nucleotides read TGTGCCAGCAGCGTAGGGGACAGCTCTGGAAACACCATATATTTT. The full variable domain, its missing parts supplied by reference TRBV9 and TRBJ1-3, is DSGVTQTPKHLITATGQRVTLRCSPRSGDLSVYWYQQSLDQGLQFLIQYYNGEERAKGNILERFSAQQFPDLHSELNLSSLELGDSALYFCASSVGDSSGNTIYFGEGSWLTVV.

The CDR3 bases are TGTGCCAGCAGCTTATCAGGGGGCAAAGAAGCTGAAGCTTTCTTT. Translating it yields CASSLSGGKEAEAFF. V usage is TRBV7-9 and J usage is TRBJ1-1, with TRBD1 matching over 8 bases. Germline V gene data show CDR1 as SEHNR and CDR2 as FQNEAQ (reference sequence). Trimming cost V 2 bases and J 6 bases; bases outside gene matches: 8. This CDR3 region has 15 residues.

CDR3 in amino acids: CASIGGRKYQETQYF. The DNA for the CDR3 is TGTGCCAGCATCGGAGGACGCAAGTACCAAGAGACCCAGTACTTC. The V and J genes are TRBV28 and TRBJ2-5; a possible D gene is TRBD2 (5 bases). Per the germline V gene, CDR1 is MDHEN and CDR2 is SYDVKM. Trimming removed 7 bases at V and 0 bases at J, with 15 bases between. The CDR3 loop spans 15 amino acids.

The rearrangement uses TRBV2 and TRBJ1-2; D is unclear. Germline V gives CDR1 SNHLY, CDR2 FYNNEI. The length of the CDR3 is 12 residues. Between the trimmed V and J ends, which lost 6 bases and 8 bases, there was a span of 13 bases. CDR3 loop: CASRSSESGYTF. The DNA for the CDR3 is TGTGCCAGCAGGTCCTCCGAGTCGGGCTACACCTTC. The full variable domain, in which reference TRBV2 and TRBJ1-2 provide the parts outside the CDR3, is EPEVTQTPSHQVTQMGQEVILRCVPISNHLYFYWYRQILGQKVEFLVSFYNNEISEKSEIFDDQFSVERPDGSNFTLKIRSTKLEDSAMYFCASRSSESGYTFGSGTRLTVV.

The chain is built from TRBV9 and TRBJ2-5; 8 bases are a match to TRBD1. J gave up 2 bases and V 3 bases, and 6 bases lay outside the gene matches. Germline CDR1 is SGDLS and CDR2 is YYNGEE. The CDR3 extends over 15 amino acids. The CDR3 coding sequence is TGTGCCAGCAGCGACTTCGGGACAGGTCAAGAGACCCAGTACTTC. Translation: CASSDFGTGQETQYF.

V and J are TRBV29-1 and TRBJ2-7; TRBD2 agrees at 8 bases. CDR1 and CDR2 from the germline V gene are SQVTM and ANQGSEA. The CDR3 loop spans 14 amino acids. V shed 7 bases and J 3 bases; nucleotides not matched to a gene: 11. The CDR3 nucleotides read TGCAGCGCCCAAACCGGGGGGGTTTTCTACGAGCAGTACTTC. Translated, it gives CSAQTGGVFYEQYF.

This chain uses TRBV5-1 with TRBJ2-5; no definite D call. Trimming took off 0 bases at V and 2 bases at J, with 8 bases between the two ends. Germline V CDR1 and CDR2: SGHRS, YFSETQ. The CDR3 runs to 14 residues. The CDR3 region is CASSLETYQETQYF. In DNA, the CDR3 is TGCGCCAGCAGCTTGGAAACATATCAAGAGACCCAGTACTTC.